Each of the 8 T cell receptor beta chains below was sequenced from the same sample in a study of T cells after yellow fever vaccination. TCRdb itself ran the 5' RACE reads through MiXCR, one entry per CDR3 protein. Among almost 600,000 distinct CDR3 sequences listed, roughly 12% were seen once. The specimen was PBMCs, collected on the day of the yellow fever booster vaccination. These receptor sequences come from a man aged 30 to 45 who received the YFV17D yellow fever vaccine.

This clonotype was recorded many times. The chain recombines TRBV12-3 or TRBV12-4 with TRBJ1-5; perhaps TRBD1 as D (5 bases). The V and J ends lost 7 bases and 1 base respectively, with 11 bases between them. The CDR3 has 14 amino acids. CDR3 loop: CASTSTESNQPQHF. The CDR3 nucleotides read TGTGCCAGCACCTCGACAGAGAGCAATCAGCCCCAGCATTTT.

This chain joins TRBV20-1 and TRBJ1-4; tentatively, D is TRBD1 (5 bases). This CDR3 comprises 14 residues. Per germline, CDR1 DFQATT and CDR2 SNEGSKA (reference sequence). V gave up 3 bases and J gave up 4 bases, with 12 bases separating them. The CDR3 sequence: CSASLGTRNEKLFF. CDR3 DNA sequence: TGCAGTGCTAGCCTCGGGACCCGTAATGAAAAACTGTTTTTT.

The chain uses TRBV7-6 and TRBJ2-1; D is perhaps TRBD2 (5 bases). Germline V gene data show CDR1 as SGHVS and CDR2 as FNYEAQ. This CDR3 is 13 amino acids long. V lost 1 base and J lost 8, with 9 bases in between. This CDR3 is CASSLVSGDEQFF. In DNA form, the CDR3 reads TGTGCCAGCAGCTTAGTGTCCGGGGATGAGCAGTTCTTC.

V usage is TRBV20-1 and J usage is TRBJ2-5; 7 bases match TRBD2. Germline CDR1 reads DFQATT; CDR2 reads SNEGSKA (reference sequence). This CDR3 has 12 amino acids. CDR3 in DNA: TGCAGCGCCGACCTAGCGGAAGAGACCCAGTACTTC. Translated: CSADLAEETQYF.

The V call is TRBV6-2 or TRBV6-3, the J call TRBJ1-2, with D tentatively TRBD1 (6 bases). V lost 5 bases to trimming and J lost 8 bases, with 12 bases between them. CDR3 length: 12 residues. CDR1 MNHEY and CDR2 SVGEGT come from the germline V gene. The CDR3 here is CASSRQDEGYTF. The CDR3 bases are TGTGCCAGCAGTCGACAGGATGAGGGCTACACCTTC.

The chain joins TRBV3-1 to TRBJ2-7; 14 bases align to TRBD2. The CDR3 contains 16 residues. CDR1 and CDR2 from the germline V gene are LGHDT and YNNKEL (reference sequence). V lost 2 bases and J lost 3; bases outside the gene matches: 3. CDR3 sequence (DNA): TGTGCCAGCAGCCAACGGACTAGCGGGAGGTACTACGAGCAGTACTTC. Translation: CASSQRTSGRYYEQYF.

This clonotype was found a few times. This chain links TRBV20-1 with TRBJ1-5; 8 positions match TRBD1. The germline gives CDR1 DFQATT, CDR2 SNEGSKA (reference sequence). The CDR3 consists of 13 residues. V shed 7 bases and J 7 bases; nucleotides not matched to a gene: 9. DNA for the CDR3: TGCAGTGTCCACGACAGGGGAGACCAGCCCCAGCATTTT. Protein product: CSVHDRGDQPQHF.

The CDR3 DNA follows: TGTGCCAGCAGCGTTGGAGACAGATTGAACACTGAAGCTTTCTTT. As protein: CASSVGDRLNTEAFF. J is TRBJ1-1 and V is TRBV9; maybe TRBD1 (5 bases). The CDR3 loop spans 15 amino acids. Germline V lookup: CDR1 SGDLS, CDR2 YYNGEE. V was trimmed by 2 bases and J by 0 bases, leaving 11 bases between them.